These 7 T cell receptor beta chains were all obtained from the same sample, sequenced in a study of T cell repertoires in cytomegalovirus infection. TCRdb analysed the reads with MiXCR anew, one entry per CDR3 protein. The sample includes a few hundred thousand distinct CDR3 sequences, around a sixth of them seen just once. The sequencing input was PBMCs. Receptor source: a human donor in good health (CMV status not recorded). Some clones in this sample may be carry-over from other donors' samples.

V usage is TRBV5-6 and J usage is TRBJ2-1; possibly TRBD2 for D (7 bases). The CDR3 totals 16 residues. Trimming removed 2 bases at V and 6 bases at J, with 18 bases between. In germline, CDR1 is SGHDT, CDR2 YYEEEE. CDR3 sequence (DNA): TGTGCCAGCAGCTTTTGGGGAGGGGGGCCGGTCAATGAGCAGTTCTTC. This gives the protein CASSFWGGGPVNEQFF.

This clonotype occurred many times. The chain combines TRBV7-2 with TRBJ2-3; 8 positions match TRBD1. This CDR3 contains 18 residues. The ends lost 1 base at V and 2 bases at J; junction bases unmatched: 11. CDR1 is SGHTA and CDR2 is FQGNSA in the germline V gene. The CDR3 is CASSLDSRGRSITDTQYF. CDR3 in DNA: TGTGCCAGCAGCTTAGATTCCAGGGGGCGATCCATCACAGATACGCAGTATTTT. Variable domain in full (rest from reference TRBV7-2 and TRBJ2-3): GAGVSQSPSNKVTEKGKDVELRCDPISGHTALYWYRQSLGQGLEFLIYFQGNSAPDKSGLPSDRFSAERTGGSVSTLTIQRTQQEDSAVYLCASSLDSRGRSITDTQYFGPGTRLTVL.

The chain joins TRBV6-6 to TRBJ2-7; no reliable D call. From germline, CDR1 is MNHNY and CDR2 SVGAGI (reference sequence). V lost 8 bases and J 0 bases, leaving 20 bases between the germline ends. The CDR3 has 16 residues. The CDR3 is CASRTSEPRSSYEQYF. The DNA of the CDR3 is TGTGCCAGCCGTACGAGCGAACCCAGGAGCTCCTACGAGCAGTACTTC.

This rearrangement joins TRBV4-1 to TRBJ2-7, with D perhaps given as TRBD1 or TRBD2 (6 bases each). V was clipped by 0 bases and J by 5 bases, with 17 bases between them. Germline CDR1 is MGHRA and CDR2 is YSYEKL. The CDR3 is made up of 16 amino acids. This CDR3 reads CASSQDRGLRGNEQYF. CDR3 DNA: TGCGCCAGCAGCCAAGATCGGGGGCTCAGGGGCAACGAGCAGTACTTC.

This sequence joins TRBV20-1 and TRBJ1-2, with TRBD1 identical over 7 bases. V lost 2 bases to trimming and J lost 7 bases; unmatched junction nucleotides: 13. CDR1 and CDR2 from the germline V gene are DFQATT and SNEGSKA (reference sequence). The CDR3 covers 15 residues. CDR3 in amino acids: CSARPFAGGLSGYTF. In DNA form, the CDR3 reads TGCAGTGCTAGACCATTCGCAGGGGGGTTAAGTGGCTACACCTTC.

This sequence joins TRBV28 and TRBJ1-2; D is undetermined. The V gene lost 2 bases and the J gene lost 6 bases, with 10 bases spanning the gap. Germline V CDR1 and CDR2: MDHEN, SYDVKM. There are 13 residues in the CDR3. In DNA form, the CDR3 reads TGTGCCAGCAGTTTAAAAGGAATAGATGGCTACACCTTC. Its translation: CASSLKGIDGYTF.

CDR3: CASSTGHLASYEQYF. DNA of the CDR3: TGTGCCAGTAGTACCGGACATCTTGCCTCCTACGAGCAGTACTTC. V gene TRBV19 combines with J gene TRBJ2-7, with D tentatively TRBD1 (5 bases). The CDR3 is 15 residues long. CDR1 LNHDA and CDR2 SQIVND come from the germline V gene (reference sequence). The V gene lost 4 bases and the J gene lost 0 bases, with 13 bases spanning the gap.